One T cell receptor beta chain is described in this entry. This record comes from a study of cytomegalovirus exposure and HLA in healthy donors. The CDR3 sequence is 15 residues long. Germline trimming cut 3 bases from V and 7 bases from J; bases unmatched to any gene: 5. Looked up from germline, CDR1 is SGHTA and CDR2 is FQGNSA. PCR involved 60 Vbeta and 13 Jbeta primers. Original methodology: Later, an analysis found roughly 80 million unique TCR beta chains, and about 10 million of these were shared. The method was immunoSEQ multiplex PCR; TCRdb's version includes in-frame clones alone and lacks a portion of them. Clonal size and the V and J genes are those of that table, whereas D and trimming came from the DNA. Found here are about 100,000 clones, approximately 78% of them singletons; the top ten hold around 1.5%.

This clonotype originated in a woman aged 40 to 55 in good health and CMV-seronegative. Material for sequencing was PBMCs. The chain links TRBV7-2 to TRBJ2-1; 11 nucleotides line up with TRBD2. The CDR3 region is CASSFLAGGGNEQFF. CDR3 DNA sequence: TGTGCCAGCAGCTTCCTAGCGGGAGGTGGTAATGAGCAGTTCTTC.